This TCR beta chain stems from a study of T-cell memory formation after mild COVID-19. Study-level background: TCR clusters showed largely donor specificity. Study findings and constraints: Some clones that responded turned up in pre-infection memory, which suggests that cross-reactive memory joined in.

V gave up 1 base and J gave up 4 bases, with 10 bases separating them. Germline CDR1 and CDR2: LGHNA and YNFKEQ. This CDR3 has 14 residues. The table lists this clonotype with a few counts. As yet, its antigen is unknown. 5'RACE, which relied on constant-segment primers, yielded TCR alpha and TCR beta cDNA libraries carrying sample barcodes and UMIs. TCRdb reprocessed the 5' RACE reads via MiXCR and lists one record per CDR3 protein. The repertoire holds about 190,000 distinct CDR3 sequences, with 15% to 20% as singletons. The TCR sequence derives from an adult woman who had mild COVID-19 (a few samples of this study predate the infection). Cell type and time point are not known. The sample was PBMCs or a T cell subset sorted from them (not recorded which). The rearrangement uses TRBV4-2 and TRBJ1-2, with a tentative D call TRBD1 (5 bases). The CDR3 DNA reads TGTGCCAGCAGCCAAGTGACCCAGGGCTATGGCTACACCTTC. This translates into CASSQVTQGYGYTF.